This T cell receptor (beta chain) was captured in a study of T cell responses to AZD1222 COVID-19 vaccine. Whole-study results and caveats: Spike-specific TCRs gained breadth and depth after people received two AZD1222 doses.

The method was immunoSEQ multiplex PCR; TCRdb's version includes in-frame clones alone and lacks a portion of them. The profile covers over 110,000 clones, with roughly 89% appearing a single time and 4.5% to 6.5% taken by the ten largest. About this clone itself: What it binds is not known.

The germline V gene has CDR1 MNHEY and CDR2 SVGAGI. J lost 4 bases, V lost 4 bases, and 9 bases had no gene match. The CDR3 is 15 residues long. The sample was peripheral blood, taken on day 0 of AZD1222 vaccination. The chain joins TRBV6-5 to TRBJ1-2; 7 nucleotides line up with TRBD1. This TCR derives from an adult in good health. CDR3 loop: CASSSYTGALYGYTF. CDR3 coding DNA: TGTGCCAGCAGTTCCTATACAGGGGCCCTCTATGGCTACACCTTC.